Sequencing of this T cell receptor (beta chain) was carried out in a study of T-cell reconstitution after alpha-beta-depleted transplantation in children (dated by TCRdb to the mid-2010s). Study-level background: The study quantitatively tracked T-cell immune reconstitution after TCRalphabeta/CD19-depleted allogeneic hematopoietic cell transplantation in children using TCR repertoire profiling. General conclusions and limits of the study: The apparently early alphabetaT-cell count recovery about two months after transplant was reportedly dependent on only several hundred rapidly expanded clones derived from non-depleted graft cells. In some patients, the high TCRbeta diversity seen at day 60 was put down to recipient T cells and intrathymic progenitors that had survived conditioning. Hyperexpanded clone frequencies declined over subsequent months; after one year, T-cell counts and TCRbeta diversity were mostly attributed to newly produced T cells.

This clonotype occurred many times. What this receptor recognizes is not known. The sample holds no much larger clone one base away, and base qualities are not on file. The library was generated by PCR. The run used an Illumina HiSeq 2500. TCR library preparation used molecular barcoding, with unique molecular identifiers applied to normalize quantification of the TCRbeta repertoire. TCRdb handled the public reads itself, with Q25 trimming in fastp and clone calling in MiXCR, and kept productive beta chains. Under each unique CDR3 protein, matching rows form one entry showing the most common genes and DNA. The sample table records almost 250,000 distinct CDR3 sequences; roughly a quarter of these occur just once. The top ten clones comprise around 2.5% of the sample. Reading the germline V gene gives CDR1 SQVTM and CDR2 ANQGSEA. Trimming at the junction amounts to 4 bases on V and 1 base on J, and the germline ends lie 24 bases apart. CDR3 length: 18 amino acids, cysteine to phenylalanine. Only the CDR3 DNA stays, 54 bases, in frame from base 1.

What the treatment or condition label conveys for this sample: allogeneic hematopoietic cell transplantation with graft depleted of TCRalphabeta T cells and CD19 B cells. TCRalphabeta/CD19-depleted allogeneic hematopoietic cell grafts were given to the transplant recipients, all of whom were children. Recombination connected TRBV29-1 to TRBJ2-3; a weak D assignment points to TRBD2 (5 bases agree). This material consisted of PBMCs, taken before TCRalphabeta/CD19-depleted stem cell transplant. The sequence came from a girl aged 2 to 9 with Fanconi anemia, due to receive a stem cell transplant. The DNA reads TGCAGCGTTGTTAGTCGAATCCGGGATCCTTTCCGCACAGATACGCAGTATTTT. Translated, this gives CSVVSRIRDPFRTDTQYF.